These 20 T cell receptor beta chains originate from one sample sequenced in a study of graft-versus-host responses after intestinal transplantation. Sequencing used immunoSEQ multiplex PCR; TCRdb keeps in-frame clones, though not all of them. Of about 11,000 clones in the sample, around 32% were seen once. Sample: alloreactive CD4+ T cells from a mixed lymphocyte reaction culture, taken before transplantation. The subset is: CFSE-low proliferating T cells sorted from approximately 6-day pre-transplant mixed lymphocyte reaction (GvH or HvG direction). The receptors here all came from a human patient who was an organ donor for intestinal transplantation.

This clone was seen only a few times. The V gene is TRBV19, the J gene TRBJ2-3, with D possibly TRBD1 on 5 matching bases. Germline V gene data show CDR1 as LNHDA and CDR2 as SQIVND (reference sequence). The V end was cut by 3 bases, the J end by 4 bases, with 8 bases between. The CDR3 runs 13 residues. The chain's CDR3 is CASSIPGPDTQYF. CDR3 nucleotides: TGTGCCAGTAGTATTCCAGGGCCAGATACGCAGTATTTT.

This clone was detected only a few times. The CDR3 here is CASSPETRTHEQYF. The DNA for the CDR3 is TGTGCCAGCAGCCCCGAGACTAGGACCCACGAGCAGTACTTC. V gene TRBV6-5 combines with J gene TRBJ2-7; tentative D call: TRBD2 (6 bases). V was pared by 6 bases and J by 5 bases, with 17 bases between. The CDR3 sequence is 14 residues long. Germline V gene data show CDR1 as MNHEY and CDR2 as SVGAGI.

The chain is built from TRBV9 and TRBJ1-3; 9 nucleotides match TRBD1. V gave up 0 bases and J gave up 5 bases; unmatched junction bases: 9. Looked up from germline, CDR1 is SGDLS and CDR2 is YYNGEE. The CDR3 length is 17 residues. The CDR3 spells CASSVDLGTGIRNTIYF. The DNA of the CDR3 is TGTGCCAGCAGCGTAGATTTAGGGACAGGGATCCGAAACACCATATATTTT.

This clone was observed a few times. The chain links TRBV4-3 to TRBJ1-6; D is ambiguous. This CDR3 contains 15 residues. V lost 0 bases and J 9 bases, leaving 12 bases between the germline ends. Germline-derived CDR1 and CDR2 are LGHNA and YSLEER. This CDR3 reads CASSQEAGWSSPLHF. Written as DNA, the CDR3 is TGCGCCAGCAGCCAAGAAGCCGGGTGGTCTTCACCCCTCCACTTT.

The V gene is TRBV18, the J gene TRBJ1-2, with 7 positions matching TRBD1. The junction had 5 bases not matched to a gene; V was cut back by 6 bases and J by 4 bases. The V gene's germline CDR1 is KGHSH and CDR2 LQKENI. CDR3 length: 13 residues. Here the CDR3 DNA reads TGTGCCAGCTCCCCGGGACAGATCTATGGCTACACCTTC. It is translated as CASSPGQIYGYTF.

V usage is TRBV28 and J usage is TRBJ2-6; D might be TRBD1 (6 bases). Germline CDR1 reads MDHEN; CDR2 reads SYDVKM. The ends were cut back, 3 bases at V and 0 bases at J, with 12 bases in the middle. The CDR3 is 17 residues long. The CDR3 sequence is CASSFQGRHSGANVLTF. CDR3 DNA: TGTGCCAGCAGTTTTCAGGGGCGACACTCTGGGGCCAACGTCCTGACTTTC.

This rearrangement joins TRBV20-1 to TRBJ2-7; D possibly corresponds to TRBD1 (5 bases). V lost 6 bases and J lost 4, with 10 bases in between. Germline CDR1 reads DFQATT; CDR2 reads SNEGSKA (reference sequence). The CDR3 totals 11 residues. CDR3: CSADDRYEQYF. Written as DNA, the CDR3 is TGCAGTGCCGACGACAGATACGAGCAGTACTTC.

The CDR3 here is CASSISVHEGYTF. The DNA of the CDR3 is TGTGCCAGTAGTATTTCCGTACATGAAGGCTACACCTTC. This chain links TRBV19 with TRBJ1-2, with D unclear. CDR1 and CDR2 (germline): LNHDA, SQIVND (reference sequence). Trimming stripped 3 bases from V and 8 bases from J, with 13 bases between. The CDR3 loop spans 13 amino acids.

The table lists this clone with a few counts. The chain links TRBV10-3 to TRBJ1-3; no clear D. The germline CDR1 and CDR2 sequences are ENHRY and SYGVKD. This CDR3 contains 15 residues. V dropped 0 bases and J dropped 4 bases, with 10 bases sitting between them. In DNA form, the CDR3 reads TGTGCCATCAGTGAGTCATCGAGGTCCGGAAACACCATATATTTT. Residues: CAISESSRSGNTIYF.

This chain links TRBV7-2 with TRBJ2-5; the D is unclear. Germline V gene data show CDR1 as SGHTA and CDR2 as FQGNSA. V shed 2 bases and J shed 3 bases, with 7 bases lying between them. This CDR3 comprises 13 residues. The CDR3 reads CASSLHREETQYF. CDR3 coding DNA: TGTGCCAGCAGCTTACACCGGGAAGAGACCCAGTACTTC.

This clone ranks as medium-sized. The chain recombines TRBV6-5 with TRBJ1-5, with 7 bases aligning to TRBD1. This CDR3 is 15 amino acids long. CDR1 and CDR2 (germline): MNHEY, SVGAGI. V dropped 5 bases and J dropped 4; count of bases not matched to a gene: 8. The CDR3: CASSATGAKNQPQHF. The CDR3 DNA reads TGTGCCAGCAGTGCTACAGGGGCGAAAAATCAGCCCCAGCATTTT.

The rearrangement joins TRBV15 to TRBJ1-5; D is unresolved. The CDR3 covers 16 residues. Germline CDR1 LNHNV, CDR2 YYDKDF (reference sequence). Trimming left V 0 bases short and J 1 base short, with 10 bases between. CDR3 sequence reads: CATSREEVLSNQPQHF. CDR3 DNA sequence: TGTGCCACCAGCAGAGAGGAGGTTTTAAGCAATCAGCCCCAGCATTTT.

This chain links TRBV6-6 with TRBJ1-1; TRBD1 agrees at 8 bases. CDR3 size: 14 residues. Germline V gene data show CDR1 as MNHNY and CDR2 as SVGAGI (reference sequence). V gave up 0 bases and J gave up 4 bases; unmatched junction bases: 1. This chain's CDR3 is CASSYSDRATEAFF. In DNA, the CDR3 is TGTGCCAGCAGTTACTCGGACAGGGCCACTGAAGCTTTCTTT.

J is TRBJ2-1 and V is TRBV5-1, with 15 bases aligning to TRBD2. Per the germline V gene, CDR1 is SGHRS and CDR2 is YFSETQ. V was clipped by 6 bases and J by 7 bases; unmatched bases: 11. The CDR3 covers 17 residues. The CDR3 region has the DNA TGCGCCAGCACCCGGACTAGCGGGGGGGCGGGTTCAAATGAGCAGTTCTTC. Its translation: CASTRTSGGAGSNEQFF. The variable domain in full, completed from reference TRBV5-1 and TRBJ2-1, reads KAGVTQTPRYLIKTRGQQVTLSCSPISGHRSVSWYQQTPGQGLQFLFEYFSETQRNKGNFPGRFSGRQFSNSRSEMNVSTLELGDSALYLCASTRTSGGAGSNEQFFGPGTRLTVL.

The chain has TRBV6-5 and TRBJ1-2; the D is unclear. V lost 5 bases to trimming and J lost 8 bases, with 15 bases between them. Germline V lookup: CDR1 MNHEY, CDR2 SVGAGI. The CDR3 consists of 13 residues. The CDR3 is CASSTDTYRGYTF. The CDR3 DNA reads TGTGCCAGCAGTACCGACACGTACCGGGGCTACACCTTC.

This clone was counted a single time. This chain uses TRBV7-3 with TRBJ2-3; 11 nucleotides agree with TRBD2. Germline-derived CDR1 and CDR2 are SGHTA and FQGTGA. This CDR3 has 14 residues. The V gene end was trimmed by 0 bases and the J gene end by 14 bases; junction bases not matched to a gene: 7. CDR3 DNA: TGTGCCAGCAGCTTAACCCCTACTAGCGGGGGTTTGTATTTT. Translation gives CASSLTPTSGGLYF.

The V and J genes are TRBV9 and TRBJ1-1; D is undetermined. The germline gives CDR1 SGDLS, CDR2 YYNGEE. This CDR3 has 12 amino acids. The V gene lost 3 bases and the J gene lost 1 base, with 4 bases spanning the gap. The CDR3 here is CASSAQNTEAFF. DNA for the CDR3: TGTGCCAGCAGCGCCCAGAACACTGAAGCTTTCTTT.

The chain couples TRBV18 to TRBJ2-7; TRBD2 might be the D (7 bases). CDR3 length: 14 amino acids. Trimming shortened V by 6 bases and J by 3 bases, and 15 bases separated the two germline ends. Per germline, CDR1 KGHSH and CDR2 LQKENI. The CDR3 sequence is CASSPREGDYEQYF. The CDR3 DNA reads TGTGCCAGCTCCCCGAGGGAGGGGGACTACGAGCAGTACTTC.

Only a few counts were recorded for this clone. The gene calls are TRBV4-3 and TRBJ1-1, with D unclear. V lost 0 bases and J lost 5, with 10 bases in between. The germline gives CDR1 LGHNA, CDR2 YSLEER. The CDR3 has 14 residues. For the CDR3, the DNA is TGCGCCAGCAGCCAAGACTTTCGCCTAACTGAAGCTTTCTTT. It codes for CASSQDFRLTEAFF.

This chain connects TRBV6-5 to TRBJ2-5; no clear D gene. Trimming pared 5 bases from V and 3 bases from J, leaving 7 bases between. Per the germline V gene, CDR1 is MNHEY and CDR2 is SVGAGI. The CDR3 runs to 12 residues. The CDR3, as DNA: TGTGCCAGCAGTAGACATAAAGAGACCCAGTACTTC. Its translation: CASSRHKETQYF.